This T cell receptor (beta chain) appears in the sequencing data of a study of blood T cell repertoires in COVID-19. Individuals aged roughly 18 to 90 years were recruited from some 26 US areas. Cohorts were assigned according to the clinical history that participants reported. Each recovered donor of Cohort 3 presented with two negative PCRs, clearance, or symptom resolution. This clone was detected once. The germline CDR1 and CDR2 sequences are LGHDT and YNNKEL (reference sequence). The CDR3 has 16 residues. Trimming removed 1 base at V and 0 bases at J, with 9 bases between. Clones were read by immunoSEQ multiplex PCR, and TCRdb kept only the in-frame ones, dropping some. The profile shows approximately 200,000 clones, less than 85% of them singletons.

The sample taken for sequencing was PBMCs or T cells enriched from blood (not recorded which). The J gene is TRBJ2-2, the V gene TRBV3-1 (or the pseudogene TRBV3-2); D is possibly TRBD1 (6 bases). The clonotype was recovered from a man aged 35 to 55 who had recovered from COVID-19. Written as DNA, the CDR3 is TGTGCCAGCAGCCAAGTAACAGGGACGAACACCGGGGAGCTGTTTTTT. Protein: CASSQVTGTNTGELFF.